What follows are 23 T cell receptor beta chains derived from one specimen sequenced in a study of blood T cells in healthy people across ages. With a J-beta primer mix and a sample-barcoded 5' primer, a second PCR ran roughly 6 to 11 cycles. TCRdb passed the 5' RACE reads through MiXCR, listing each CDR3 protein once. The profile shows hundreds of thousands of distinct CDR3 sequences, approximately 30% of them singletons. The sequenced sample was blood. Receptors were obtained from a woman aged 80 or over in good health.

This clonotype was picked up many times. The chain joins TRBV20-1 to TRBJ1-2, with D perhaps matching TRBD1 (5 bases). Per the germline V gene, CDR1 is DFQATT and CDR2 is SNEGSKA (reference sequence). CDR3 length: 11 residues. The germline V and J ends were trimmed by 4 bases and 5 bases, with 8 bases remaining between them. The CDR3 nucleotides read TGCAGTGCTATCCGACAGTATGGCTACACCTTC. Residues: CSAIRQYGYTF.

This clonotype occurred many times. For the CDR3, the DNA is TGTGCCAGCCAGGCGAGGCAAGAGACCCAGTACTTC. Translation: CASQARQETQYF. The rearrangement links TRBV6-2 or TRBV6-3 to TRBJ2-5; D not resolved. The CDR3 sequence is 12 residues long. Germline loops: CDR1 MNHEY, CDR2 SVGEGT. Between the trimmed V and J ends, which lost 8 bases and 2 bases, there was a span of 9 bases.

A note on this clonotype: This may arise from a read error, as a much more abundant clone is one base away. The rearrangement links TRBV29-1 to TRBJ2-7; TRBD1 matches 10 bases. The CDR3 contains 15 residues. The V gene end was trimmed by 5 bases and the J gene end by 7 bases; junction bases not matched to a gene: 14. Per the germline V gene, CDR1 is SQVTM and CDR2 is ANQGSEA. The CDR3 here is CSVLGGDRGENEQYF. CDR3 nucleotide sequence: TGCAGCGTTTTGGGGGGGGACAGGGGCGAAAATGAGCAGTACTTC.

This clonotype was recorded many times. Since a much larger clone is just one base distant, this may be a read error. This chain links TRBV15 with TRBJ2-5; possibly TRBD1 or TRBD2 for D (6 bases each). The CDR3 sequence is 16 residues long. The germline V and J ends were trimmed by 0 bases and 11 bases, with 22 bases remaining between them. The germline V gene encodes CDR1 LNHNV and CDR2 YYDKDF (reference sequence). The CDR3 loop is CATSRDLGGVVNEQYF. CDR3 in DNA: TGTGCCACCAGCAGAGATCTGGGGGGCGTTGTCAATGAGCAGTACTTC. The full variable domain, its missing parts supplied by reference TRBV15 and TRBJ2-5, is DAMVIQNPRYQVTQFGKPVTLSCSQTLNHNVMYWYQQKSSQAPKLLFHYYDKDFNNEADTPDNFQSRRPNTSFCFLDIRSPGLGDTAMYLCATSRDLGGVVNEQYFGPGTRLLVL.

This clonotype was detected ten times or more. The chain is built from TRBV4-2 and TRBJ2-3, with D perhaps TRBD1 (5 bases). Germline loops: CDR1 LGHNA, CDR2 YNFKEQ. Trimming removed 0 bases at V and 5 bases at J, with 6 bases between. CDR3 length: 13 residues. CDR3 sequence reads: CASSQDRGDTQYF. The CDR3 coding sequence is TGTGCCAGCAGCCAAGATAGGGGAGATACGCAGTATTTT.

In DNA, the CDR3 is TGTGCCAGCAGCTACCGGGGCCCTGGGGGTCCCGGGGAGCTGTTTTTT. Protein sequence: CASSYRGPGGPGELFF. The V call is TRBV5-8, the J call TRBJ2-2; D is tentatively TRBD1 or TRBD2 (5 bases each). The CDR3 runs 16 residues. The V end was cut by 3 bases, the J end by 6 bases, with 18 bases between. Germline lookup yields CDR1 SGHTS and CDR2 YDEGEE.

This chain uses TRBV4-1 with TRBJ2-7, with 7 bases lining up with TRBD1. The CDR3 length is 15 residues. The trim removed 4 bases at V and 5 bases at J, leaving 11 bases unmatched. Germline V gives CDR1 MGHRA, CDR2 YSYEKL. The chain's CDR3 is CASSPDRVRTNEQYF. CDR3 coding DNA: TGCGCCAGCAGCCCCGACAGGGTAAGAACTAACGAGCAGTACTTC.

V gene TRBV20-1 combines with J gene TRBJ2-7; D possibly matches TRBD1 or TRBD2 (6 bases each). The germline CDR1 and CDR2 sequences are DFQATT and SNEGSKA (reference sequence). V was shortened by 7 bases and J by 1 base, with 17 bases between the two germline ends. This CDR3 contains 14 residues. The DNA for the CDR3 is TGCAGTGGGCTCGGGCAGGGGACTTCCTACGAGCAGTACTTC. It translates to CSGLGQGTSYEQYF.

This clonotype has at least ten counts. Since a much larger clone is just one base distant, this may be a read error. The chain joins TRBV5-1 to TRBJ2-1; D not certain. The J call may be incorrect, as the DNA end agrees better with TRBJ2-7. This CDR3 spans 15 amino acids. Germline CDR1 and CDR2: SGHRS and YFSETQ. The CDR3 loop reads CASSFTQVSYNEQYF. As DNA, the CDR3 is TGCGCCAGCAGCTTTACTCAGGTTTCCTACAATGAGCAGTACTTC.

This clonotype was counted between two and nine times. The chain has TRBV30 and TRBJ2-1; D unresolved. Trimming stripped 3 bases from V and 3 bases from J, with 12 bases between. This CDR3 region has 14 residues. Germline V gene data show CDR1 as GTSNPN and CDR2 as SVGIG (reference sequence). CDR3 sequence: CAWRSRSNYNEQFF. As DNA, the CDR3 is TGTGCCTGGAGATCCAGGTCCAACTACAATGAGCAGTTCTTC.

The gene calls are TRBV28 and TRBJ2-4; TRBD1 matches 7 bases. The length of the CDR3 is 16 residues. Germline-derived CDR1 and CDR2 are MDHEN and SYDVKM. The V and J ends lost 8 bases and 0 bases, in that order; junction bases with no gene match: 10. The CDR3 nucleotides read TGTGCCAGCGGTGGGACAGAAGTATTAGCCAAAAACATTCAGTACTTC. As protein: CASGGTEVLAKNIQYF. The full variable domain, its missing parts supplied by reference TRBV28 and TRBJ2-4, is DVKVTQSSRYLVKRTGEKVFLECVQDMDHENMFWYRQDPGLGLRLIYFSYDVKMKEKGDIPEGYSVSREKKERFSLILESASTNQTSMYLCASGGTEVLAKNIQYFGAGTRLSVL.

There are a few counts of this clonotype. Just one base apart from a much larger clone, this may be a read error. The chain couples TRBV20-1 to TRBJ2-5, with a weak D call TRBD1 (6 bases). This CDR3 has 12 amino acids. Germline V gene data show CDR1 as DFQATT and CDR2 as SNEGSKA (reference sequence). The CDR3 DNA reads as TGCAGTGCTTTTGGACAGCAAGGGACCCAGTACTTC. Protein: CSAFGQQGTQYF.

With respect to this clonotype: This may stem from a read error, because a much larger clone lies one nucleotide away. V gene TRBV6-1 combines with J gene TRBJ2-5; 12 nucleotides agree with TRBD1. The CDR3 is 15 residues long. Per germline, CDR1 MNHNS and CDR2 SASEGT. The V segment lost 11 bases and the J segment 11 bases; nucleotides outside the gene matches: 18. The CDR3: CAAGGQGAISDEQYF. CDR3 sequence (DNA): TGTGCCGCAGGGGGACAGGGGGCGATATCGGATGAGCAGTACTTC.

This clonotype was picked up a small number of times. V usage is TRBV29-1 and J usage is TRBJ2-1; D gene uncertain. Germline V gives CDR1 SQVTM, CDR2 ANQGSEA. V was pared by 2 bases and J by 7 bases, with 9 bases between. The CDR3 has 12 amino acids. CDR3 region: CSVERLGNEQFF. The CDR3 DNA reads as TGCAGCGTTGAACGATTAGGGAATGAGCAGTTCTTC.

The gene calls are TRBV20-1 and TRBJ1-1, with D uncertain. Trimming took 4 bases from V and 4 from J, leaving 22 bases between them. CDR3 size: 16 residues. The germline gives CDR1 DFQATT, CDR2 SNEGSKA (reference sequence). CDR3 residues: CSATKSGPAGFTEAFF. The DNA for the CDR3 is TGCAGTGCTACGAAATCGGGCCCCGCGGGTTTCACTGAAGCTTTCTTT.

In this sample, this clonotype turned up once. Given a much more abundant clone one base away, this may be a read error. The chain has TRBV20-1 and TRBJ2-1; D may correspond to TRBD1 or TRBD2 (6 bases each). Germline CDR1 and CDR2: DFQATT and SNEGSKA (reference sequence). V dropped 3 bases and J dropped 10 bases, with 16 bases sitting between them. The CDR3 has 13 amino acids. The chain's CDR3 is CSASFTSGAEQFF. CDR3 sequence (DNA): TGCAGTGCTAGCTTTACTTCGGGGGCCGAGCAGTTCTTC.

This clonotype showed up many times. The genes are TRBV6-2 or TRBV6-3 and TRBJ1-5, with D unresolved. This CDR3 spans 12 amino acids. CDR1 is MNHEY, CDR2 SVGEGT, per germline. The V end lost 2 bases, the J end lost 10 bases, and 9 bases lay between the germline ends. The CDR3 here is CASSYGPPPQHF. The CDR3 nucleotides read TGTGCCAGCAGTTACGGTCCCCCCCCCCAGCATTTT.

This clonotype turned up a few times. The chain has TRBV7-6 and TRBJ2-3; 10 nucleotides match TRBD2. V was clipped by 2 bases and J by 0 bases; unmatched bases: 11. The germline V gene has CDR1 SGHVS and CDR2 FNYEAQ. This CDR3 is built from 19 residues. The CDR3 DNA reads as TGTGCCAGCAGCTTACGTGGTTTAGCGGGGGGTCCTAGCACAGATACGCAGTATTTT. It translates to CASSLRGLAGGPSTDTQYF.

This clonotype was picked up a small number of times. This sequence joins TRBV25-1 and TRBJ2-7; D remains ambiguous. Trimming shortened V by 6 bases and J by 3 bases, and 6 bases separated the two germline ends. Germline assignment: CDR1 MGHDK and CDR2 SYGVNS. The CDR3 contains 11 residues. The CDR3 DNA reads as TGTGCCAGCAGGGACCACTACGAGCAGTACTTC. It encodes CASRDHYEQYF.

V usage is TRBV2 and J usage is TRBJ1-4; 8 bases are shared with TRBD1. This CDR3 has 14 amino acids. The germline V gene has CDR1 SNHLY and CDR2 FYNNEI. V dropped 6 bases and J dropped 4; count of bases not matched to a gene: 4. CDR3 in DNA: TGTGCCAGCAGCGGGACAGGCAATAATGAAAAACTGTTTTTT. It specifies CASSGTGNNEKLFF.

This clonotype was found many times. The V gene is TRBV6-5, the J gene TRBJ1-1; no reliable D call. V lost 6 bases and J 8 bases, leaving 13 bases between the germline ends. The CDR3 spans 12 residues. Looked up from germline, CDR1 is MNHEY and CDR2 is SVGAGI. The CDR3 DNA sequence: TGTGCCAGCAGACCCACAGAGGGAGAAGCTTTCTTT. It yields the protein CASRPTEGEAFF.

A note on this clonotype: Being one base from a much bigger clone, this may be a read error. The gene calls are TRBV6-2 or TRBV6-3 and TRBJ1-5; D not certain. CDR1 and CDR2 (germline): MNHEY, SVGEGT. The CDR3 covers 13 residues. CDR3 protein: CASRYWQNQPQHF. The CDR3 coding sequence is TGTGCCAGCAGGTACTGGCAGAATCAGCCCCAGCATTTT.

A word on this clonotype: One base away lies a much larger clone, so this may be a sequencing read error. V usage is TRBV20-1 and J usage is TRBJ2-5; D unclear. From germline, CDR1 is DFQATT and CDR2 SNEGSKA (reference sequence). The V end lost 6 bases, the J end lost 11 bases, and 28 bases lay between the germline ends. The CDR3 consists of 15 residues. The DNA for the CDR3 is TGCAGTGCCTCCTCTTTGGGGAAAATTTCTAATGAGCAGTACTTC. Protein product: CSASSLGKISNEQYF.